Listed here are 10 T cell receptor beta chains from one sample, sequenced in a study of beta chain features in type 1 diabetes. What was sequenced were expressed TCRB transcripts, since all of the isolated RNA had been reverse transcribed. Method: immunoSEQ multiplex PCR; TCRdb's copy keeps in-frame clones and lacks some. The table shows 310,000 or so clones, with 6.5% to 10% occurring only once. Sequenced material: central memory CD4+ T cells from blood. The receptor set was obtained from a woman aged 18-30 years in good health.

The chain has TRBV7-3 and TRBJ2-3; the D is unclear. Per germline, CDR1 SGHTA and CDR2 FQGTGA. Trimming pared 5 bases from V and 2 bases from J, leaving 8 bases between. The CDR3 contains 13 residues. CDR3 amino acids: CASSPQVTDTQYF. DNA of the CDR3: TGTGCCAGCAGCCCACAAGTCACAGATACGCAGTATTTT.

The genes are TRBV2 and TRBJ1-5, with a tentative D call TRBD1 (5 bases). Per the germline V gene, CDR1 is SNHLY and CDR2 is FYNNEI. This CDR3 contains 14 residues. V dropped 8 bases and J dropped 1 base, with 12 bases sitting between them. CDR3 region: CASRLRQSNQPQHF. CDR3 coding DNA: TGTGCCAGCCGTTTGAGACAGAGCAATCAGCCCCAGCATTTT.

The chain joins TRBV28 to TRBJ1-1; D remains ambiguous. The CDR3 has 14 residues. Trimming took off 1 base at V and 7 bases at J, with 13 bases between the two ends. The germline gives CDR1 MDHEN, CDR2 SYDVKM. The DNA of the CDR3 is TGTGCCAGCAGTTTATTTTCGAGCGGCCGTGAAGCTTTCTTT. Encoded protein: CASSLFSSGREAFF.

V and J are TRBV7-2 and TRBJ2-1; D is perhaps TRBD2 (6 bases). The CDR3 consists of 13 residues. The germline CDR1 and CDR2 sequences are SGHTA and FQGNSA. V lost 6 bases and J 6 bases, leaving 12 bases between the germline ends. The DNA of the CDR3 is TGTGCCAGCAGATCACTAGCTTCCAATGAGCAGTTCTTC. As protein: CASRSLASNEQFF.

This clone was detected only a few times. The chain combines TRBV6-5 with TRBJ2-5; D is uncertain. V shed 2 bases and J shed 0 bases, with 7 bases lying between them. The CDR3 length is 14 residues. Germline V gene sequence: CDR1 MNHEY, CDR2 SVGAGI. Here the CDR3 reads CASSYLGNQETQYF. CDR3 in DNA: TGTGCCAGCAGTTACCTGGGAAACCAAGAGACCCAGTACTTC.

The sample holds a few counts of this clone. The chain joins TRBV28 to TRBJ1-2, with a tentative D call TRBD1 (6 bases). This CDR3 spans 14 amino acids. Germline V CDR1 and CDR2: MDHEN, SYDVKM. The V gene lost 7 bases and the J gene lost 2 bases, with 14 bases spanning the gap. The DNA of the CDR3 is TGTGCCAGCAAACAGGGTCCAGGGAACTATGGCTACACCTTC. This translates into CASKQGPGNYGYTF.

In its sample, this clone was seen many times. The chain carries TRBV18 and TRBJ2-1; 11 nucleotides match TRBD2. J was trimmed by 10 bases and V by 3 bases; bases with no gene match: 11. The CDR3 is 16 amino acids. The germline gives CDR1 KGHSH, CDR2 LQKENI. In DNA, the CDR3 is TGTGCCAGCTCACCCCGGGGACTAGCGGCAGCAAGGGAGCAGTTCTTC. Protein sequence: CASSPRGLAAAREQFF.

This clone was counted a few times. This chain uses TRBV11-2 with TRBJ2-5; weak D call: TRBD1 (6 bases). This CDR3 contains 14 residues. CDR1 is SGHAT and CDR2 is FQNNGV in the germline V gene. The ends were cut back, 0 bases at V and 4 bases at J, with 9 bases in the middle. The CDR3 is CASSLDRGGETQYF. The DNA of the CDR3 is TGTGCCAGCAGCTTAGACAGGGGTGGAGAGACCCAGTACTTC.

Only a few counts were recorded for this clone. CDR3: CASRPNTGNTEAFF. The CDR3 DNA is TGTGCCAGCAGACCCAACACGGGGAACACTGAAGCTTTCTTT. The rearrangement joins TRBV6-5 to TRBJ1-1; the D is unclear. Trimming stripped 6 bases from V and 1 base from J, with 12 bases between. The germline V gene has CDR1 MNHEY and CDR2 SVGAGI. This CDR3 contains 14 residues.

The chain links TRBV9 to TRBJ2-7, with TRBD2 as a possible D gene (7 bases). V lost 4 bases to trimming and J lost 6 bases, with 17 bases between them. This CDR3 comprises 14 residues. The germline V gene encodes CDR1 SGDLS and CDR2 YYNGEE. The CDR3 sequence is CASSHGGAATEQYF. Here the CDR3 DNA reads TGTGCCAGCAGCCATGGGGGGGCCGCCACCGAGCAGTACTTC.